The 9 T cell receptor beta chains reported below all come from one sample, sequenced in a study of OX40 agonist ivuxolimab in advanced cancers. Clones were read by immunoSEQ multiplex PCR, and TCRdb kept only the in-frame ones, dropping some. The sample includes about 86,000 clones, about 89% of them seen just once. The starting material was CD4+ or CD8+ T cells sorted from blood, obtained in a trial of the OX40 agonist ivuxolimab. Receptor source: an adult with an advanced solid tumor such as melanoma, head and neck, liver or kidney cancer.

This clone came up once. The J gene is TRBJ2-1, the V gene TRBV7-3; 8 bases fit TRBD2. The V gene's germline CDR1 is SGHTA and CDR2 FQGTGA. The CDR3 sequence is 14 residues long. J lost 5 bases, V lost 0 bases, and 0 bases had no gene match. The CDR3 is CASSLTLADNEQFF. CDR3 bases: TGTGCCAGCAGCTTAACACTAGCGGACAATGAGCAGTTCTTC. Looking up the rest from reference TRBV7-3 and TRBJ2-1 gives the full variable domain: GAGVSQTPSNKVTEKGKYVELRCDPISGHTALYWYRQSLGQGPEFLIYFQGTGAADDSGLPNDRFFAVRPEGSVSTLKIQRTERGDSAVYLCASSLTLADNEQFFGPGTRLTVL.

CDR3 region: CASSQPTNTYEQYF. In DNA, the CDR3 is TGCGCCAGCAGCCAACCGACTAATACCTACGAGCAGTACTTC. The V call is TRBV4-1, the J call TRBJ2-7; tentative D call: TRBD2 (5 bases). V gave up 2 bases and J gave up 2 bases, with 10 bases separating them. Germline lookup yields CDR1 MGHRA and CDR2 YSYEKL. The CDR3 length is 14 residues.

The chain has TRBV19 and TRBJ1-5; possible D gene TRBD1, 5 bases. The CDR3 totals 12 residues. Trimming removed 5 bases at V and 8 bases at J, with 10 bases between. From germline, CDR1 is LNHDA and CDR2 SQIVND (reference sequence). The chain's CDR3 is CASSGGGEPQHF. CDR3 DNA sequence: TGTGCCAGTAGTGGGGGAGGCGAGCCCCAGCATTTT.

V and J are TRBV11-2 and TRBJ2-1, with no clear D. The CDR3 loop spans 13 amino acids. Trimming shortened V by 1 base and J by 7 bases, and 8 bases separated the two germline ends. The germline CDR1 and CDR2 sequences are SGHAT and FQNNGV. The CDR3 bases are TGTGCCAGCAGCTTAGTTCCCTTGAATGAGCAGTTCTTC. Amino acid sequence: CASSLVPLNEQFF.

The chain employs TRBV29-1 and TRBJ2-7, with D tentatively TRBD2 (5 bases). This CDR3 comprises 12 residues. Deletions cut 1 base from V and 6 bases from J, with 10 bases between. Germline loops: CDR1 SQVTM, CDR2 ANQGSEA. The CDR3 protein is CSVEGEGPEQYF. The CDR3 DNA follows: TGCAGCGTTGAAGGTGAGGGTCCCGAGCAGTACTTC.

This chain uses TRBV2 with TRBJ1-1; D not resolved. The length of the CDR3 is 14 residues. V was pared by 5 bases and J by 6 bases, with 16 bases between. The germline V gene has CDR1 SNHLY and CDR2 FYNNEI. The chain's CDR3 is CASSPQGRGAEAFF. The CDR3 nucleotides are TGTGCCAGCAGTCCACAAGGACGCGGGGCTGAAGCTTTCTTT.

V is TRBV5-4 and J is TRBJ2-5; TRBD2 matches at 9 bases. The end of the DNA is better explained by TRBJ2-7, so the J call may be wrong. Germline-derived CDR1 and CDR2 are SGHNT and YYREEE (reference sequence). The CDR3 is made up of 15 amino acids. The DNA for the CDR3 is TGTGCCAGCACCCTTAGCGGGAGCCTTGTAAGCGAGCAGTACTTC. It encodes CASTLSGSLVSEQYF.

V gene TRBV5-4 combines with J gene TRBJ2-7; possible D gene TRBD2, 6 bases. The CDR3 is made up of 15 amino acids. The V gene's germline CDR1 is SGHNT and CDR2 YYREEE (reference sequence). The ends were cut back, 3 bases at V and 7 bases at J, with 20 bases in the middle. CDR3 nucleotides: TGTGCCAGCAGCTGGACGCGGGAATTGGGCGGGGAGCAGTACTTC. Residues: CASSWTRELGGEQYF.

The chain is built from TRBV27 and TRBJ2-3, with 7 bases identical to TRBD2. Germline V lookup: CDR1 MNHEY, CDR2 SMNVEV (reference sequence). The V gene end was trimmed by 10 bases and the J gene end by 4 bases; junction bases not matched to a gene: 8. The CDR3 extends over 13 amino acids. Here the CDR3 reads CATARRESDTQYF. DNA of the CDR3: TGTGCCACCGCCCGGCGGGAGTCAGATACGCAGTATTTT.